The text below deals with one T cell receptor (beta chain). Its matching antigen is unknown. The CDR3 runs to 16 residues. Germline V CDR1 and CDR2: SGDLS, YYNGEE. V was cut by 5 bases and J by 1 base, with 17 bases left in between. This sample is drawn from a study of neoadjuvant anti-PD-1 for oral cavity cancer. The wider study: Most patients had three to four biweekly doses of 3 mg/kg nivolumab before resection. Around day 43, patients without progression received a fourth nivolumab dose before surgery.

The method was immunoSEQ multiplex PCR; TCRdb's version includes in-frame clones alone and lacks a portion of them. The sample includes around 13,000 clones, 50% to 80% of them seen just once. Study-wide results and caveats: After neoadjuvant nivolumab, PBMC T cell clonality was significantly higher in non-responders than responders. Treg/Th17 ratio rose with pretreatment blood and fell with post-treatment tumor TCRbeta clonality.

This rearrangement joins TRBV9 to TRBJ2-3; possibly TRBD1 or TRBD2 for D (5 bases each). The sequence derives from a person aged 35-80 years with oral cavity squamous cell carcinoma. This specimen consisted of PBMCs, obtained before nivolumab (anti-PD-1) treatment. The CDR3 region is CASSGSEGRGTDTQYF. The CDR3 DNA is TGTGCCAGCAGTGGTAGCGAGGGGAGAGGCACAGATACGCAGTATTTT.